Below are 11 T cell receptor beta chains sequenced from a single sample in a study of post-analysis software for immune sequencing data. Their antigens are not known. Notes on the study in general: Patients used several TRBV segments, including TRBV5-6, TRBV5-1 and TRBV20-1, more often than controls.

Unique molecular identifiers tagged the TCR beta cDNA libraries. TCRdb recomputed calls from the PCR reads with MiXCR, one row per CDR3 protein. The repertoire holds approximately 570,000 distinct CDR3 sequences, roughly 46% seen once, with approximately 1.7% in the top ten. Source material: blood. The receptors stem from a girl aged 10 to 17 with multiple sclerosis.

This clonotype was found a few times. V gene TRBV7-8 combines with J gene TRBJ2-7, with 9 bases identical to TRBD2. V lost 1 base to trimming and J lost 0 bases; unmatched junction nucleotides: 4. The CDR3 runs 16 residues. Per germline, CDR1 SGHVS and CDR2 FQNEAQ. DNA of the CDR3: TGTGCCAGCAGCTTAGGGTCTAGCGGGACCTCCTACGAGCAGTACTTC. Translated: CASSLGSSGTSYEQYF.

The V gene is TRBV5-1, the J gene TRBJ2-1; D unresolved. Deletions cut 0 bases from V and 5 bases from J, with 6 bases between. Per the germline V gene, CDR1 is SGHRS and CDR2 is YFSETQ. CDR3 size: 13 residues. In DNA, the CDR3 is TGCGCCAGCAGCTTGGAACTAAACAATGAGCAGTTCTTC. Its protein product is CASSLELNNEQFF.

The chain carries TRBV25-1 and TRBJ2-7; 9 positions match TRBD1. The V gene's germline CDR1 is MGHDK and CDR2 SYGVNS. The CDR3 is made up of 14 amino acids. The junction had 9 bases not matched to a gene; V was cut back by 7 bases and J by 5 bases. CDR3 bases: TGTGCCAGCACGAGGTCGGGACAGGGTAACGAGCAGTACTTC. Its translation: CASTRSGQGNEQYF.

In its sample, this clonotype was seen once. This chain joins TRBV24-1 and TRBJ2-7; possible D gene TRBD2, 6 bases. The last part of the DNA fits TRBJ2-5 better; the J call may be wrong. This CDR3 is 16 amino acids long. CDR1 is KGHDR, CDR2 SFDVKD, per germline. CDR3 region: CATSDSDGGLKETQYF. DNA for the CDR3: TGTGCCACCAGTGATTCGGACGGAGGACTAAAAGAGACCCAGTACTTC.

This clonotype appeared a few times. This CDR3 reads CASSPGQGDGYTF. The CDR3 nucleotides read TGCGCCAGCAGCCCGGGACAGGGGGACGGCTACACCTTC. The rearrangement links TRBV5-1 to TRBJ1-2, with TRBD1 identical over 11 bases. Germline assignment: CDR1 SGHRS and CDR2 YFSETQ. V dropped 4 bases and J dropped 8; count of bases not matched to a gene: 4. The CDR3 loop spans 13 amino acids.

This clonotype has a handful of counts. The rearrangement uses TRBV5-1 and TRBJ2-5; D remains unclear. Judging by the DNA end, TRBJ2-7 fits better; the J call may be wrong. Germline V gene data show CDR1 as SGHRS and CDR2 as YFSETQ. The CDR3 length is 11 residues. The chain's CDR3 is CARGPTYEQYF. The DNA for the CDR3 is TGCGCCAGGGGCCCCACCTACGAGCAGTACTTC.

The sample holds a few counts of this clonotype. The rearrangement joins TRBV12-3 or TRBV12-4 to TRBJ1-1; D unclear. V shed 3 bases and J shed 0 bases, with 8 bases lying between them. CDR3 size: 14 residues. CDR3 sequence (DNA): TGTGCCAGCAGTTTGGGTCCGTTGAACACTGAAGCTTTCTTT. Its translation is CASSLGPLNTEAFF.

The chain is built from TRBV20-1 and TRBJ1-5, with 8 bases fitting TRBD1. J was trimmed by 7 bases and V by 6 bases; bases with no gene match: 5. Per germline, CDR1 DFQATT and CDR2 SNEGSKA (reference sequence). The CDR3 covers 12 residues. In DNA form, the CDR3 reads TGCAGTGCCCGACAGGGGCAACAGCCCCAGCATTTT. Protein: CSARQGQQPQHF.

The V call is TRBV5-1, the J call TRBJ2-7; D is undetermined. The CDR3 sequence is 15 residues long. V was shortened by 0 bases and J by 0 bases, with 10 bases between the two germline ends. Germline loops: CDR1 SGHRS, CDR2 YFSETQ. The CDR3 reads CASSLGPLVSYEQYF. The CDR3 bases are TGCGCCAGCAGCTTGGGACCTCTTGTCTCCTACGAGCAGTACTTC.

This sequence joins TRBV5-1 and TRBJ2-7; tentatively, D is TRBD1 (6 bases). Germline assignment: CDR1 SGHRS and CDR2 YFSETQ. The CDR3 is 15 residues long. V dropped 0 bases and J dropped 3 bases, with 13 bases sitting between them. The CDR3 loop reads CASSLEPAGDYEQYF. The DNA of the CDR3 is TGCGCCAGCAGCTTGGAACCCGCAGGGGACTACGAGCAGTACTTC.

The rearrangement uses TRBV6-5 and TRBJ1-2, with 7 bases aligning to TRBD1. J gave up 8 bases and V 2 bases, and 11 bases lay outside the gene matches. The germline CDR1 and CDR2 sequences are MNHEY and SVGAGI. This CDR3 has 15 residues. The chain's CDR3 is CASSYGPTGRDGYTF. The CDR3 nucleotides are TGTGCCAGCAGTTACGGCCCGACAGGGAGAGACGGCTACACCTTC.